One and the same sample provided the 27 T cell receptor beta chains below, sequenced in a study of Graves' ophthalmopathy and Graves' hyperthyroidism. Amplified material comprised TCR beta CDR3 regions derived from RNA transcripts. An initial RT-PCR round employing HTBI primers preceded a second-round multiplex PCR. In TCRdb, the multiplex PCR reads were re-called with MiXCR into one record per CDR3 protein. Seen here are roughly 400,000 distinct CDR3 sequences, 15% observed once, and the top ten hold approximately 7%. The specimen sequenced was peripheral blood. The receptors derive from a woman under 30 with stable Graves' hyperthyroidism.

This clonotype occurred many times. The chain carries TRBV11-2 and TRBJ2-7; 14 bases agree with TRBD2. The CDR3 extends over 16 amino acids. Germline V CDR1 and CDR2: SGHAT, FQNNGV. V was clipped by 1 base and J by 3 bases; unmatched bases: 2. CDR3 coding DNA: TGTGCCAGCAGCTTAGGGGGACTAGCGGGGGTCTACGAGCAGTACTTC. Its translation: CASSLGGLAGVYEQYF.

As concerns this clonotype: The junction departs from the called germline gene at one end, perhaps through a read error. The chain couples TRBV6-1 to TRBJ2-5; no definite D call. Germline V CDR1 and CDR2: MNHNS, SASEGT. The CDR3 covers 12 residues. CDR3 amino acids: CASRSIQETKYF. The CDR3 region has the DNA TGTGCCAGCAGGTCTATTCAAGAGACCAAGTACTTC.

This clonotype was seen many times. V and J are TRBV20-1 and TRBJ1-2, with D perhaps TRBD1 (5 bases). CDR1 is DFQATT, CDR2 SNEGSKA, per germline (reference sequence). V was cut by 0 bases and J by 6 bases, with 14 bases left in between. The CDR3 loop spans 14 amino acids. The CDR3 reads CSARDVAGPHGYTF. The CDR3 nucleotides read TGCAGTGCTAGAGATGTCGCGGGGCCTCATGGCTACACCTTC.

The rearrangement links TRBV5-4 to TRBJ2-7; TRBD2 aligns across 8 bases. The junction had 6 bases not matched to a gene; V was cut back by 0 bases and J by 4 bases. The CDR3 length is 15 residues. Germline V gene sequence: CDR1 SGHNT, CDR2 YYREEE (reference sequence). CDR3 in DNA: TGTGCCAGCAGCTTGGTCAGACGGGGGGGGTACGAGCAGTACTTC. Protein: CASSLVRRGGYEQYF. Full variable domain (remainder filled in from reference TRBV5-4 and TRBJ2-7): ETGVTQSPTHLIKTRGQQVTLRCSSQSGHNTVSWYQQALGQGPQFIFQYYREEENGRGNFPPRFSGLQFPNYSSELNVNALELDDSALYLCASSLVRRGGYEQYFGPGTRLTVT.

This chain connects TRBV20-1 to TRBJ1-1; D perhaps matches TRBD1 (6 bases). This CDR3 is 12 amino acids long. The germline V and J ends were trimmed by 6 bases and 4 bases, with 12 bases remaining between them. Germline V gives CDR1 DFQATT, CDR2 SNEGSKA (reference sequence). The CDR3 bases are TGCAGTGCCATAAGGGGGGGCACTGAAGCTTTCTTT. It is translated as CSAIRGGTEAFF.

The chain is built from TRBV6-1 and TRBJ1-2, with 7 nucleotides matching TRBD1. The V gene end was trimmed by 6 bases and the J gene end by 4 bases; junction bases not matched to a gene: 8. In germline, CDR1 is MNHNS, CDR2 SASEGT. This CDR3 is 14 amino acids long. As DNA, the CDR3 is TGTGCCAGCAGATCTAGACAGGGAGGCTATGGCTACACCTTC. Its translation is CASRSRQGGYGYTF.

This clonotype was counted many times. V gene TRBV6-2 or TRBV6-3 combines with J gene TRBJ2-5, with D unresolved. V was shortened by 7 bases and J by 2 bases, with 8 bases between the two germline ends. CDR3 length equals 12 residues. The germline CDR1 and CDR2 sequences are MNHEY and SVGEGT. The CDR3 sequence: CASTTTQETQYF. The CDR3 coding sequence is TGTGCCAGCACTACTACTCAAGAGACCCAGTACTTC.

The V call is TRBV19, the J call TRBJ1-5; 7 nucleotides match TRBD1. CDR1 and CDR2 (germline): LNHDA, SQIVND (reference sequence). Trimming at V came to 3 bases and at J to 1 base, leaving 6 bases not matched to a gene. This CDR3 region has 16 residues. CDR3 DNA sequence: TGTGCCAGTAGTATCGCGGACAGGAGAAGCAATCAGCCCCAGCATTTT. This codes for CASSIADRRSNQPQHF.

The chain joins TRBV6-1 to TRBJ1-2, with D perhaps matching TRBD1 (5 bases). Germline V gene sequence: CDR1 MNHNS, CDR2 SASEGT. This CDR3 spans 13 amino acids. V lost 7 bases, J lost 6 bases, and 15 bases lay in between. Here the CDR3 DNA reads TGTGCCAGCACCAACGGGCCAGGGAATGGCTACACCTTC. Translating gives CASTNGPGNGYTF.

This clonotype came up many times. The chain employs TRBV4-1 and TRBJ2-7, with TRBD1 matching 8 bases. Germline V gene lookup returns CDR1 MGHRA and CDR2 YSYEKL. The trim removed 0 bases at V and 4 bases at J, leaving 2 bases unmatched. CDR3 length: 14 amino acids. CDR3 loop: CASSQETGGYEQYF. CDR3 DNA sequence: TGCGCCAGCAGCCAAGAAACAGGGGGTTACGAGCAGTACTTC.

As for this clonotype: A much larger clone sits a single nucleotide away, making a read error possible. This chain links TRBV20-1 with TRBJ1-2, with D hard to call. The CDR3 has 13 amino acids. The germline CDR1 and CDR2 sequences are DFQATT and SNEGSKA (reference sequence). The CDR3 DNA follows: TGCAGTGCTAGAGATAGCGAAAACTATGGCTACAGCTTC. This translates into CSARDSENYGYSF.

This clonotype was recorded many times. The CDR3 region has the DNA TGTGCCAGCAGTCCCCGGGTGTATGGCTACACCTTC. It codes for CASSPRVYGYTF. The V call is TRBV2, the J call TRBJ1-2; D not resolved. The CDR3 has 12 amino acids. Germline lookup yields CDR1 SNHLY and CDR2 FYNNEI. V was shortened by 5 bases and J by 5 bases, with 9 bases between the two germline ends.

This clonotype was seen many times. The CDR3 bases are TGCGCCAGCAGCTTGGTACAGGGGGACTACGAGCAGTACTTC. Protein product: CASSLVQGDYEQYF. The chain combines TRBV5-1 with TRBJ2-7; 8 nucleotides align to TRBD1. Per germline, CDR1 SGHRS and CDR2 YFSETQ. V trimming: 0 bases; J trimming: 3 bases; junction bases outside the gene matches: 2. The CDR3 spans 14 residues.

This clonotype was recorded at least ten times. The V and J genes are TRBV12-3 or TRBV12-4 and TRBJ2-7; 10 nucleotides line up with TRBD1. This CDR3 comprises 14 residues. The J segment lost 0 bases and the V segment lost 8 bases, leaving 4 bases of the junction unmatched. CDR3: CASLGTGDSYEQYF. CDR3 bases: TGTGCCAGCCTAGGGACAGGGGACTCCTACGAGCAGTACTTC.

This clonotype occurred many times. The chain links TRBV12-3 or TRBV12-4 to TRBJ1-5; tentative D call: TRBD1 (5 bases). V was shortened by 6 bases and J by 6 bases, with 12 bases between the two germline ends. The CDR3 runs 13 residues. The chain's CDR3 is CASRGEGSQPQHF. CDR3 coding DNA: TGTGCCAGCAGAGGTGAGGGGAGTCAGCCCCAGCATTTT.

In its sample, this clonotype was seen many times. This rearrangement joins TRBV6-1 to TRBJ1-2, with TRBD1 matching over 8 bases. This CDR3 comprises 15 residues. The V and J ends lost 8 bases and 2 bases, in that order; junction bases with no gene match: 10. Germline assignment: CDR1 MNHNS and CDR2 SASEGT. The CDR3 DNA follows: TGTGCCAGCCTTACGGGACAGGACCGCAACTATGGCTACACCTTC. Amino acid sequence: CASLTGQDRNYGYTF.

This clonotype occurred many times. The CDR3 coding sequence is TGCGCCAGCAGTCCGTACGCGGGACAGCAAGAGACCCAGTACTTC. This sequence encodes CASSPYAGQQETQYF. V usage is TRBV5-1 and J usage is TRBJ2-5; the D gene is possibly TRBD1 (7 bases). CDR1 and CDR2 (germline): SGHRS, YFSETQ. V lost 5 bases to trimming and J lost 2 bases, with 16 bases between them. The CDR3 spans 15 residues. Full variable domain (remainder filled in from reference TRBV5-1 and TRBJ2-5): KAGVTQTPRYLIKTRGQQVTLSCSPISGHRSVSWYQQTPGQGLQFLFEYFSETQRNKGNFPGRFSGRQFSNSRSEMNVSTLELGDSALYLCASSPYAGQQETQYFGPGTRLLVL.

This clonotype has a count of ten or more. This chain links TRBV2 with TRBJ2-2; 14 nucleotides agree with TRBD2. This CDR3 is 22 amino acids long. The V segment lost 4 bases and the J segment 3 bases; nucleotides outside the gene matches: 19. CDR1 SNHLY and CDR2 FYNNEI come from the germline V gene. In DNA, the CDR3 is TGTGCCAGCAGTGCAAACCGCCCGCCGACTAGCGGGGGGGCCTGGGACACCGGGGAGCTGTTTTTT. Translation gives CASSANRPPTSGGAWDTGELFF.

At least ten counts were recorded for this clonotype. The chain carries TRBV4-1 and TRBJ1-1; tentatively, D is TRBD1 (5 bases). Trimming cost V 0 bases and J 3 bases, with 14 bases left between them. Germline CDR1 reads MGHRA; CDR2 reads YSYEKL. This CDR3 has 16 amino acids. CDR3 region: CASSQDTTARYTEAFF. The CDR3 bases are TGCGCCAGCAGCCAAGATACGACAGCCCGGTACACTGAAGCTTTCTTT.

This clonotype came up many times. V is TRBV29-1 and J is TRBJ1-1; 8 nucleotides line up with TRBD1. The CDR3 totals 15 residues. Per the germline V gene, CDR1 is SQVTM and CDR2 is ANQGSEA. J gave up 4 bases and V 7 bases, and 14 bases lay outside the gene matches. This CDR3 reads CSAGGPGGAGTEAFF. As DNA, the CDR3 is TGCAGCGCCGGGGGGCCAGGGGGCGCTGGCACTGAAGCTTTCTTT.

In its sample, this clonotype was seen many times. The chain combines TRBV20-1 with TRBJ1-2; possible D gene TRBD1, 6 bases. The length of the CDR3 is 11 residues. CDR1 is DFQATT and CDR2 is SNEGSKA in the germline V gene (reference sequence). V was pared by 6 bases and J by 5 bases, with 10 bases between. CDR3 in DNA: TGCAGTGCACGGACAGCGTATGGCTACACCTTC. Translated: CSARTAYGYTF.

This clonotype was recorded many times. The CDR3 reads CASSYGLGTVSYEQYF. In DNA, the CDR3 is TGTGCCAGCAGTTACGGACTAGGGACCGTCTCCTACGAGCAGTACTTC. The chain employs TRBV6-5 and TRBJ2-7; 7 bases match TRBD2. The CDR3 spans 16 residues. The germline V gene encodes CDR1 MNHEY and CDR2 SVGAGI. V shed 2 bases, J shed 0 bases, and the junction held 7 bases outside the gene matches.

This clonotype was detected many times. The V call is TRBV5-1, the J call TRBJ1-6, with 10 bases lining up with TRBD1. The CDR3 sequence is 15 residues long. V lost 4 bases and J lost 8; bases outside the gene matches: 6. CDR1 is SGHRS, CDR2 YFSETQ, per germline. The CDR3 reads CASSTGQGSDSPLHF. CDR3 sequence (DNA): TGCGCCAGCAGCACGGGACAGGGGTCGGATTCACCCCTCCACTTT.

The table lists this clonotype with many counts. The chain has TRBV12-5 and TRBJ1-1; no reliable D call. Trimming took 0 bases from V and 5 from J, leaving 7 bases between them. The CDR3 extends over 13 amino acids. The germline V gene has CDR1 LGHNT and CDR2 FRNRAP. The DNA of the CDR3 is TGTGCTAGTGGTTTGGTATTGCGGACTGAAGCTTTCTTT. Residues: CASGLVLRTEAFF.

This clonotype was found many times. The V call is TRBV6-1, the J call TRBJ2-5; D possibly matches TRBD1 or TRBD2 (5 bases each). The germline CDR1 and CDR2 sequences are MNHNS and SASEGT. V was clipped by 5 bases and J by 4 bases, with 11 bases between them. This CDR3 spans 13 amino acids. The CDR3 reads CASSTQGAETQYF. The CDR3 nucleotides read TGTGCCAGCAGTACCCAGGGAGCAGAGACCCAGTACTTC.

Many counts were recorded for this clonotype. This rearrangement joins TRBV7-2 to TRBJ2-7, with D possibly called TRBD1 or TRBD2 (6 bases each). CDR1 is SGHTA, CDR2 FQGNSA, per germline. V was clipped by 2 bases and J by 1 base, with 12 bases between them. This CDR3 is built from 15 residues. CDR3 DNA: TGTGCCAGCAGCTTATACGGGGGCGCTTCCTACGAGCAGTACTTC. It translates to CASSLYGGASYEQYF. The whole variable domain, remainder taken from reference TRBV7-2 and TRBJ2-7, is GAGVSQSPSNKVTEKGKDVELRCDPISGHTALYWYRQSLGQGLEFLIYFQGNSAPDKSGLPSDRFSAERTGGSVSTLTIQRTQQEDSAVYLCASSLYGGASYEQYFGPGTRLTVT.

As regards this clonotype: A much larger clone differs by one base, so this may be a read error. The rearrangement uses TRBV7-3 and TRBJ2-7; possibly TRBD2 for D (5 bases). The germline gives CDR1 SGHTA, CDR2 FQGTGA. The CDR3 sequence is 15 residues long. In DNA, the CDR3 is TGTGCCAGCAGCTTAGGGCTGGGGAGCTCCTACGAGGAGTACTTC. It codes for CASSLGLGSSYEEYF.